A selection of T cell receptor beta chains follows, all from one sample in a study of graft-versus-host responses after intestinal transplantation. TCRdb's copy holds only in-frame clones and misses some; the assay was immunoSEQ multiplex PCR. The data show roughly 120,000 clones, with roughly 95% seen just once and roughly 0.5% held by the top ten. Their recognized antigens are unknown. The sample was unstimulated CD8+ T cells sorted from spleen or lymph node cells, taken before intestinal transplant. The origin of the receptors is a human donor who received an intestinal transplant. Each CDR3 is given with its conserved first and last residue. Fields, in order: D gene, V gene, clone size, J gene, CDR3 protein, CDR3 DNA. A D gene is named only where the DNA matches it firmly. Where a row states a size, it is once, few, many or the class of an expanded clone; other rows omit it.

>TRBD1|TRBV29-1|-|TRBJ2-7
CSVERQGLGEQYF
TGCAGCGTGGAAAGACAGGGTTTGGGCGAGCAGTACTTC
>TRBD2|TRBV19|-|TRBJ2-3
CASTPRGDPDTQYF
TGTGCCAGTACCCCGCGGGGGGACCCAGATACGCAGTATTTT
>-|TRBV11-3|-|TRBJ1-1
CASSSPTEAFF
TGTGCCAGCAGCTCGCCCACTGAAGCTTTCTTT
>-|TRBV7-9|-|TRBJ1-1
CASGFWGTEAFF
TGTGCCAGTGGTTTTTGGGGCACTGAAGCTTTCTTT
>TRBD1|TRBV6-1|once|TRBJ2-7
CASSEASWTGGYEQYF
TGTGCCAGCAGTGAAGCGTCGTGGACAGGGGGATACGAGCAGTACTTC
>-|TRBV6-4|-|TRBJ2-3
CASSDGTSLNTDTQYF
TGTGCCAGCAGTGACGGGACAAGCCTTAACACAGATACGCAGTATTTT
>-|TRBV29-1|once|TRBJ1-1
CSSGSTEAFF
TGCAGCTCAGGGAGCACTGAAGCTTTCTTT
>-|TRBV10-3|once|TRBJ1-6
CAISESGHSPLHF
TGTGCCATCAGTGAGTCGGGACATTCACCCCTCCACTTT
>-|TRBV28|-|TRBJ1-1
CASSDWVMNTEAFF
TGTGCCAGCAGTGACTGGGTTATGAACACTGAAGCTTTCTTT
>-|TRBV6-1|-|TRBJ2-5
CASSETWLQETQYF
TGTGCCAGCAGTGAAACGTGGCTCCAAGAGACCCAGTACTTC
>-|TRBV5-6|few|TRBJ2-7
CASSSAYEQYF
TGTGCCAGCAGCTCGGCCTACGAGCAGTACTTC
>-|TRBV5-1|-|TRBJ2-3
CASSFGVSSTDTQYF
TGCGCCAGCAGCTTTGGGGTTTCTAGCACAGATACGCAGTATTTT
>-|TRBV28|-|TRBJ2-1
CASSFGRAFNEQFF
TGTGCCAGCAGTTTCGGGCGGGCCTTCAATGAGCAGTTCTTC
>-|TRBV2|once|TRBJ1-2
CASSEALGGYGYTF
TGTGCCAGCAGTGAAGCGCTTGGCGGATATGGCTACACCTTC
>-|TRBV10-2|few|TRBJ2-7
CASSDSSPNEQYF
TGCGCCAGCAGTGACTCGTCGCCAAACGAGCAGTACTTC
>TRBD1|TRBV2|once|TRBJ1-4
CASSARQGKEKLFF
TGTGCCAGCAGTGCGCGACAGGGTAAAGAAAAACTGTTTTTT
>-|TRBV19|-|TRBJ1-2
CASSIRYPGLTNYGYTF
TGTGCCAGTAGTATAAGGTACCCAGGGTTGACTAACTATGGCTACACCTTC
>-|TRBV5-4|-|TRBJ2-7
CASSAPLGVGYEQYF
TGTGCCAGCAGCGCACCACTGGGGGTAGGCTACGAGCAGTACTTC
>-|TRBV7-8|-|TRBJ1-3
CASSLGRGAGGNTIYF
TGTGCCAGCAGCTTAGGAAGGGGAGCGGGGGGAAACACCATATATTTT
>-|TRBV13|-|TRBJ2-1
CASSSSINNEQFF
TGTGCCAGCAGCTCCTCTATAAACAATGAGCAGTTCTTC
>-|TRBV7-9|-|TRBJ2-7
CASSFIGALSYEQYF
TGTGCCAGCAGCTTCATCGGGGCCCTTTCCTACGAGCAGTACTTC
>TRBD1|TRBV19|-|TRBJ1-1
CASSTGGNTEAFF
TGTGCCAGTAGTACAGGGGGGAACACTGAAGCTTTCTTT
>-|TRBV19|-|TRBJ2-2
CASSIGQNTGELFF
TGTGCCAGTAGTATTGGGCAGAACACCGGGGAGCTGTTTTTT
>-|TRBV11-2|-|TRBJ2-5
CASRGLGGAYF
TGTGCCAGCAGGGGACTAGGGGGCGCTTACTTC
>-|TRBV7-6|-|TRBJ2-2
CASSIAGTGELFF
TGTGCCAGCAGCATAGCAGGGACCGGGGAGCTGTTTTTT
>TRBD2|TRBV9|-|TRBJ2-1
CASSPPQGLAGNNEQFF
TGTGCCAGCAGCCCTCCCCAGGGACTAGCGGGGAATAATGAGCAGTTCTTC
>-|TRBV5-1|-|TRBJ2-7
CASSLKGEQYF
TGCGCCAGCAGCTTGAAGGGAGAGCAGTACTTC
>TRBD2|TRBV11-2|-|TRBJ2-7
CASSLGTSGNVYEQYF
TGTGCCAGCAGCCTTGGGACTAGCGGGAATGTGTACGAGCAGTACTTC
>-|TRBV4-1|few|TRBJ1-1
CASSQVMDTEAFF
TGCGCCAGCAGCCAAGTTATGGACACTGAAGCTTTCTTT
>-|TRBV29-1|-|TRBJ2-3
CSVLESTDTQYF
TGCAGCGTTCTTGAGAGCACAGATACGCAGTATTTT
>TRBD2|TRBV29-1|-|TRBJ2-1
CSGWGGLDNEQFF
TGCAGCGGCTGGGGGGGTTTGGACAATGAGCAGTTCTTC
>TRBD2|TRBV7-6|-|TRBJ2-7
CASSMTSGSSYEQYF
TGTGCCAGCAGCATGACTAGCGGGAGCTCCTACGAGCAGTACTTC
>TRBD2|TRBV13|-|TRBJ2-7
CASSYGTSGYEQYF
TGTGCCAGCAGCTACGGGACTAGTGGCTACGAGCAGTACTTC
>TRBD1|TRBV28|-|TRBJ2-7
CASSPPGQSSYEQYF
TGTGCCAGCAGTCCACCGGGACAGTCCTCCTACGAGCAGTACTTC
>-|TRBV10-2|-|TRBJ2-2
CASSGGDTGELFF
TGCGCCAGCAGTGGAGGGGACACCGGGGAGCTGTTTTTT
>TRBD2|TRBV9|-|TRBJ2-2
CASSNRTSLNTGELFF
TGTGCCAGCAGCAACCGGACTAGCCTGAACACCGGGGAGCTGTTTTTT
>-|TRBV7-9|-|TRBJ2-7
CASSLAVAYEQYF
TGTGCCAGCAGCTTAGCGGTAGCCTACGAGCAGTACTTC
>-|TRBV7-6|-|TRBJ2-7
CASSPQRGSYEQYF
TGTGCCAGCAGCCCTCAAAGGGGCTCCTACGAGCAGTACTTC
>-|TRBV4-2|-|TRBJ2-7
CASSLDYHWEQYF
TGTGCCAGCAGCCTAGACTACCACTGGGAGCAGTACTTC
>-|TRBV29-1|-|TRBJ2-7
CSVEDPDGGTYEQYF
TGCAGCGTTGAAGACCCCGACGGGGGTACCTACGAGCAGTACTTC
>-|TRBV4-1|-|TRBJ1-2
CASSQDRGGYTF
TGCGCCAGCAGCCAAGACAGGGGTGGCTACACCTTC
>-|TRBV11-3|-|TRBJ2-7
CASSPPASEQYF
TGTGCCAGCAGCCCCCCAGCGTCTGAGCAGTACTTC
>-|TRBV6-5|-|TRBJ2-1
CASSYSAGYEQFF
TGTGCCAGCAGTTACTCTGCAGGGTATGAGCAGTTCTTC
>TRBD2|TRBV10-2|-|TRBJ2-1
CASVRREEGNEQFF
TGCGCCAGCGTCCGGCGGGAGGAGGGCAATGAGCAGTTCTTC
>TRBD1|TRBV13|-|TRBJ2-7
CASSPWAGQGPGEQYF
TGTGCCAGCAGCCCCTGGGCTGGACAGGGACCGGGGGAGCAGTACTTC
>TRBD1|TRBV13|-|TRBJ2-7
CASSPGRGREQYF
TGTGCCAGCAGCCCAGGCAGGGGGCGTGAGCAGTACTTC
>TRBD1|TRBV4-1|-|TRBJ1-4
CASSQETGLGEKLFF
TGCGCCAGCAGCCAAGAGACAGGGTTGGGTGAAAAACTGTTTTTT
>-|TRBV30|once|TRBJ2-2
CAWSLGAGPNTGELFF
TGTGCCTGGAGCCTCGGGGCGGGACCGAACACCGGGGAGCTGTTTTTT
>TRBD1|TRBV13|-|TRBJ1-4
CASSRRQGREKLFF
TGTGCCAGCAGCCGAAGACAGGGTCGTGAAAAACTGTTTTTT
>-|TRBV28|-|TRBJ1-3
CASSLDGSGNTIYF
TGTGCCAGCAGTTTGGACGGCTCTGGAAACACCATATATTTT
>-|TRBV7-9|-|TRBJ2-7
CASSRLDISYEQYF
TGTGCCAGCAGCCGCTTAGATATTTCCTACGAGCAGTACTTC